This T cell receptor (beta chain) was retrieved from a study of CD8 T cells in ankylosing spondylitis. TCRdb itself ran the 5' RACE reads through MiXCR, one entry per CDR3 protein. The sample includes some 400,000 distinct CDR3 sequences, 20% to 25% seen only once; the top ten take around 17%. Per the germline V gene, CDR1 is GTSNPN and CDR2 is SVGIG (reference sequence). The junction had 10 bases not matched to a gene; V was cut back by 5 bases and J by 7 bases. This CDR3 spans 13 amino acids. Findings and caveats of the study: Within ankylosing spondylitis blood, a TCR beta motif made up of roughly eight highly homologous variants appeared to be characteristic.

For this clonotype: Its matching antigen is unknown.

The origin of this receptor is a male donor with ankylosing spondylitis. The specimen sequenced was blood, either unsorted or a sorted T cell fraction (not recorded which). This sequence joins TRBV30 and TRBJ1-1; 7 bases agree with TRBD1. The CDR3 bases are TGTGCCTGGGACAGGGCCGTCTGGGGTGAAGCTTTCTTT. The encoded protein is CAWDRAVWGEAFF.